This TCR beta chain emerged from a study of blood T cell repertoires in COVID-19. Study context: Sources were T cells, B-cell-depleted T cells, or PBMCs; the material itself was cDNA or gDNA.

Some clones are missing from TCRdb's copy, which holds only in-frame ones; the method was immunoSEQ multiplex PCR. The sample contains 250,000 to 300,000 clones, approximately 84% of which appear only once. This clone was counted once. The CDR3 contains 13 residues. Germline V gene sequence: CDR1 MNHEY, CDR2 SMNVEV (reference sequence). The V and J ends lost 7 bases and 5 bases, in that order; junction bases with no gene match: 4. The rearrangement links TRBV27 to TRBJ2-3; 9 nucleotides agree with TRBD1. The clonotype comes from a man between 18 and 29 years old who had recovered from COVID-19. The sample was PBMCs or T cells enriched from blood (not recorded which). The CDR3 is CASTDRGEDTQYF. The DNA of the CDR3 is TGTGCCAGCACGGACAGGGGTGAAGATACGCAGTATTTT.